Below, one TCR beta chain is given with its context. No antigen is known for it. No base quality values were provided; no much bigger clone lies one nucleotide off. The data derive from a study of shared clonotypes between healthy human individuals (dated by TCRdb to the early 2020s). Some background on the complete study: A few men and a couple of women, aged 18 to 49 years, made up the cohort. Blood TCR repertoires of roughly five healthy adults were deeply sequenced to estimate repertoire size and the extent of clonotype sharing between individuals. To increase sequencing depth and limit assay-specific biases, TCR repertoire library preparation and sequencing were carried out by different laboratories using diverse techniques. Per donor, leukapheresis produced somewhere between about 0.94 and 9.5 billion PBMCs.

CDR1 is given as SGHAT and CDR2 as FQNNGV, both from the germline V gene. The CDR3 covers 15 residues, taking in both the cysteine and the phenylalanine. The DNA shown is the 45-base CDR3, in frame from base 1. The trim is 5 bases for V and 5 bases for J, with a gap of 16 bases between the germline ends. The donors were healthy, HIV-negative adults with no recently reported acute infections or vaccinations. Only Caucasian adults living in Nashville, Tennessee, USA were represented among the donors. In the unsorted samples, roughly 90 million PBMCs were counted, and genomic DNA was extracted using the QIAamp DNA Blood Mini kit. Blood was obtained by leukapheresis, after which PBMCs were separated by Ficoll-Histopaque density gradient centrifugation and cryopreserved in liquid nitrogen vapor phase. TCR CDR3 regions were amplified from genomic DNA by multiplex PCR using the deep immunoSEQ assay. Extracted genomic DNA from each cell subset was distributed evenly across all wells of several immunoSEQ 96-well plates, and each plate was treated as a replicate. For unsorted PBMC, 250 to 300 ng genomic DNA, equal to 30,000 or so T cell genomes, was loaded into each replicate PCR. Genomic DNA from unsorted PBMC was sequenced over ten immunoSEQ deep assay plates. Purified libraries were measured with a Qubit 3.0 fluorometer, size-checked on a Bioanalyzer 2100, and measured again with the KAPA Library Quantification kit. Every immunoSEQ 96-well plate was sequenced on a separate single-read 150-cycle Illumina NextSeq 550 flow cell. The authors' pipeline ran thus. The immunoSEQ output contained only junctional sequences without quality scores, so filtering could not match that applied to full-length reads. Sequences were annotated with PyIR, a Python wrapper for IgBLAST v1.9, using IMGT germline references to assign V/J genes and CDR3. Reads with weak V/J assignments (E-value above 1e-6), missing CDR3, stop codons, out-of-frame junctions, or ambiguous translated residues were removed. V3J clonotypes were defined by identical inferred V gene, J gene, and CDR3 amino acid sequence. The percentage overlap between two repertoires was calculated by dividing the number of shared unique clonotypes by the size of the smaller repertoire. RTK rarefaction, the Chao1 estimator, and Recon v2.1 estimates of unobserved clonotypes were used to assess repertoire richness. The clones in this table, taken by TCRdb from immuneACCESS, are in-frame only. Not every clone is retained; where verified, under half of the shortfall comes from an unresolved V gene, and the cause of the rest is unknown. D and trimming come from the DNA, and the V and J calls and clone size come from that table. For this sample there are 450,000 to 650,000 clones; around 77% appear just once. More than 10% of the sample belongs to the ten largest clones.

What the authors observed across the whole study: Only blood was sampled, and tissue TCR repertoires likely differ from those in blood. The small number of donors limited the genetic and exposure-history diversity represented. Pairwise subsampling indicated that sequencing depth was expected to affect the degree of clonotype sharing among donors.

The sample comprised PBMCs. Rearrangement joined TRBV11-2 to TRBJ1-3; a tentative D call is TRBD1 (5 bases match). The sequence came from a woman in her thirties or forties in good health. Some clones in this sample may be carry-over from other donors' samples. The DNA sequence is TGTGCCAGCAGCCCGACCCAGGGACGACGAAACACCATATATTTT. Its protein reads: CASSPTQGRRNTIYF. The full variable domain, completed from the reference TRBV11-2 and TRBJ1-3 proteins outside the CDR3, reads EAGVAQSPRYKIIEKRQSVAFWCNPISGHATLYWYQQILGQGPKLLIQFQNNGVVDDSQLPKDRFSAERLKGVDSTLKIQPAKLEDSAVYLCASSPTQGRRNTIYFGEGSWLTVV.